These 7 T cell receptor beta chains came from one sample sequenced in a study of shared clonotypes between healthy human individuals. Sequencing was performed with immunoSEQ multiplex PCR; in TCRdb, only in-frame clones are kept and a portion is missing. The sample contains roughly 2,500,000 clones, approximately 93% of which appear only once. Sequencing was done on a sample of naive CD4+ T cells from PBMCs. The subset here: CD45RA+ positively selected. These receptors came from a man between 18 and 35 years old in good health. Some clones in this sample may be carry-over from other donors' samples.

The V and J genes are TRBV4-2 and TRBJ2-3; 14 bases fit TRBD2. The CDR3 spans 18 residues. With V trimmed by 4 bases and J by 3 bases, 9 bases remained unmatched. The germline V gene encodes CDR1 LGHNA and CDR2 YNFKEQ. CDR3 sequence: CASSPRTSGRPGTDTQYF. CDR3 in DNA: TGTGCCAGCAGCCCTCGGACTAGCGGGAGGCCGGGTACAGATACGCAGTATTTT.

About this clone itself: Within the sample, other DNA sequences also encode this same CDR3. The CDR3, as DNA: TGTGCCAGCAGTTACGGCCTAGCGGTTTACAATGAGCAGTTCTTC. It yields the protein CASSYGLAVYNEQFF. V is TRBV27 and J is TRBJ2-1; 7 bases fit TRBD2. CDR1 and CDR2 (germline): MNHEY, SMNVEV (reference sequence). The CDR3 sequence is 15 residues long. Trimming removed 4 bases from V and 4 bases from J; junction bases left unmatched: 7.

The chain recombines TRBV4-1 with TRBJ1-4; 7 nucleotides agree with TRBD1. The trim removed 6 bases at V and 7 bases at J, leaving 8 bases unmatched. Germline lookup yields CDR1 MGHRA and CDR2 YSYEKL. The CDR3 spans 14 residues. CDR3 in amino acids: CASSPWGQLEKLFF. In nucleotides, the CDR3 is TGCGCCAGCAGTCCTTGGGGACAGCTTGAAAAACTGTTTTTT.

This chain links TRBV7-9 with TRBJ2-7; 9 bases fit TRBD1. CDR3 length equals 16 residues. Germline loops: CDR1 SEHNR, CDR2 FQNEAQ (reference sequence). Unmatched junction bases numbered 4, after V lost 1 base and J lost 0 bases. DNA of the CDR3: TGTGCCAGCAGCTTAGACTCGGGACAGGGCTCCTACGAGCAGTACTTC. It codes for CASSLDSGQGSYEQYF.

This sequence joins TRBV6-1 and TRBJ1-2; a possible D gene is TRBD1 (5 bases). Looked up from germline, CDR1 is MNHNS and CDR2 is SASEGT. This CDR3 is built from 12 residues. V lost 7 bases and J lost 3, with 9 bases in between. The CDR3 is CASNGADYGYTF. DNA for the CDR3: TGTGCCAGCAACGGGGCGGACTATGGCTACACCTTC.

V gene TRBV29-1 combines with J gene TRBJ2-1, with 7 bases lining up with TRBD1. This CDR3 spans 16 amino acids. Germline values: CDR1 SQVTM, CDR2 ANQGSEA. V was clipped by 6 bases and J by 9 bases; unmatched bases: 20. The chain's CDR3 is CSVARSDRARRVEQFF. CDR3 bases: TGCAGCGTGGCCCGATCTGACAGGGCCCGCAGGGTTGAGCAGTTCTTC.

The CDR3 sequence is CSVETGWEGYTF. Written as DNA, the CDR3 is TGCAGCGTTGAAACAGGGTGGGAAGGCTACACCTTC. J is TRBJ1-2 and V is TRBV29-1, with D possibly matching TRBD1 (6 bases). CDR1 SQVTM and CDR2 ANQGSEA come from the germline V gene. This CDR3 spans 12 amino acids. With 2 bases removed from V and 8 bases from J, the gap between germline ends came to 12 bases.